The 4 T cell receptor beta chains below come from one sample, sequenced in a study of HIV-infected patients and healthy controls. cDNA was made from approximately 0.55 ug RNA using alpha and beta constant primers. Using multiplexing indices, alpha and beta chain libraries were generated apart by chain-specific third strand synthesis. TCRdb re-analysed the 5' RACE reads in MiXCR, keeping a single row per CDR3 protein. The sample consists of 15,000 to 20,000 distinct CDR3 sequences, 9% to 10% of them appearing once. The repertoire came from unfractionated whole blood and reflected all unsorted peripheral T cells. Material for sequencing was blood. All receptors derive from an adult in good health.

The chain uses TRBV28 and TRBJ2-5; TRBD1 agrees at 8 bases. This CDR3 contains 14 residues. The germline V gene has CDR1 MDHEN and CDR2 SYDVKM. J gave up 4 bases and V 6 bases, and 7 bases lay outside the gene matches. CDR3 nucleotides: TGTGCCAGCAGGCCTACCGGGACAGGAGAGACCCAGTACTTC. Its protein is CASRPTGTGETQYF.

This clonotype came up many times. The rearrangement links TRBV27 to TRBJ2-7; D remains ambiguous. V gave up 1 base and J gave up 3 bases, with 19 bases separating them. This CDR3 spans 17 amino acids. The germline gives CDR1 MNHEY, CDR2 SMNVEV (reference sequence). DNA of the CDR3: TGTGCCAGCAGTTTATTACACAGCGAACGTGGGGTCTACGAGCAGTACTTC. Its translation: CASSLLHSERGVYEQYF.

This clonotype was counted at least ten times. Here the CDR3 reads CAIRGGGYEQYF. The CDR3, as DNA: TGTGCCATCAGGGGAGGGGGCTACGAGCAGTACTTC. The rearrangement uses TRBV10-3 and TRBJ2-7; D may be TRBD2 (7 bases). The CDR3 runs to 12 residues. The germline V and J ends were trimmed by 6 bases and 3 bases, with 9 bases remaining between them. The germline V gene has CDR1 ENHRY and CDR2 SYGVKD.

The J gene is TRBJ2-3, the V gene TRBV9, with 8 nucleotides matching TRBD2. With V trimmed by 4 bases and J by 4 bases, 8 bases remained unmatched. The CDR3 is 15 amino acids. Germline V lookup: CDR1 SGDLS, CDR2 YYNGEE. The CDR3 DNA follows: TGTGCCAGCAGCTTATCGGGACTAGGTGCAGATACGCAGTATTTT. It encodes CASSLSGLGADTQYF.